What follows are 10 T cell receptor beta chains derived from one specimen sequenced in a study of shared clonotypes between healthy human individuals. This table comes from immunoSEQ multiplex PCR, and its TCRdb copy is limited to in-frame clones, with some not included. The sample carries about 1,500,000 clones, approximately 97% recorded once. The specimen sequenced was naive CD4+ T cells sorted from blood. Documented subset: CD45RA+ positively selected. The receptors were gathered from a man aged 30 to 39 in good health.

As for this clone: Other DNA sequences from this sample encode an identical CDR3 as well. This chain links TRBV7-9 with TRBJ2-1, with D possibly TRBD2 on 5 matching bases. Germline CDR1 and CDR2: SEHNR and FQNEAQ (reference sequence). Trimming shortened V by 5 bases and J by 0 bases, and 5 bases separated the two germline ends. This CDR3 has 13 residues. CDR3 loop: CASSRGSYNEQFF. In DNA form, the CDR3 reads TGTGCCAGCAGCCGGGGCTCCTACAATGAGCAGTTCTTC.

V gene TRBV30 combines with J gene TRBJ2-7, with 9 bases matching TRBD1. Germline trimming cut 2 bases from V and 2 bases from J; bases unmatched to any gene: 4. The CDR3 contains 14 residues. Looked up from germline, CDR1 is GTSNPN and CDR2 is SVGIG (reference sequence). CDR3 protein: CAWSRTGAAYEQYF. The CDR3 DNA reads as TGTGCCTGGAGTAGGACAGGGGCGGCCTACGAGCAGTACTTC.

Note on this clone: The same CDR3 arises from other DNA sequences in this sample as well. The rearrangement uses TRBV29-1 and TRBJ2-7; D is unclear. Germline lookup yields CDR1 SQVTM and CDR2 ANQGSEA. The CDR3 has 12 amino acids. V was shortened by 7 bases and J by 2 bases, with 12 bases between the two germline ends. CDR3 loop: CSAARAPYEQYF. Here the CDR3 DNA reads TGCAGCGCCGCTCGAGCACCCTACGAGCAGTACTTC.

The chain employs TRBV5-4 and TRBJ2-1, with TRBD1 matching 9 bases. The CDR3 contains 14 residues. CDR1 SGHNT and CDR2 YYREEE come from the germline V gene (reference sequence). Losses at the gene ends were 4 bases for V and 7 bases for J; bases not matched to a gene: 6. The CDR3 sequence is CASSAGQGRNEQFF. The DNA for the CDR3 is TGTGCCAGCAGCGCGGGACAGGGTAGGAATGAGCAGTTCTTC.

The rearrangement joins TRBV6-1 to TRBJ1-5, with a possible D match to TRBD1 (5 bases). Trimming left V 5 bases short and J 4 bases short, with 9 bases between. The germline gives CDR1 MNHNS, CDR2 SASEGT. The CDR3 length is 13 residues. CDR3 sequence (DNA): TGTGCCAGCAGTACACAGGTAAATCAGCCCCAGCATTTT. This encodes CASSTQVNQPQHF.

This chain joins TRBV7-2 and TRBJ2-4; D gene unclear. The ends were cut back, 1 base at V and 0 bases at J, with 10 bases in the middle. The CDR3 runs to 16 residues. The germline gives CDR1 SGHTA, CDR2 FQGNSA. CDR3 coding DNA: TGTGCCAGCAGCTTAGGGGCGGTGTTAGCCAAAAACATTCAGTACTTC. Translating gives CASSLGAVLAKNIQYF.

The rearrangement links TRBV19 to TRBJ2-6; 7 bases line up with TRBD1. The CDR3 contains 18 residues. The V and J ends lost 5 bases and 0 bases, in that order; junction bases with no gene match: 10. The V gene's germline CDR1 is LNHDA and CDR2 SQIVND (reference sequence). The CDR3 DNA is TGTGCCAGTAGTCTATCGACAGGGACCGACTCTGGGGCCAACGTCCTGACTTTC. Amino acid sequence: CASSLSTGTDSGANVLTF. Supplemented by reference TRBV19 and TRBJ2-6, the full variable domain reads DGGITQSPKYLFRKEGQNVTLSCEQNLNHDAMYWYRQDPGQGLRLIYYSQIVNDFQKGDIAEGYSVSREKKESFPLTVTSAQKNPTAFYLCASSLSTGTDSGANVLTFGAGSRLTVL.

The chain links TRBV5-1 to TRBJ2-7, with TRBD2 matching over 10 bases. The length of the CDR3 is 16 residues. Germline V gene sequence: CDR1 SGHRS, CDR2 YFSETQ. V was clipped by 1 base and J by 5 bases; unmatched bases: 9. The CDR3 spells CASSLLASGSHDEQYF. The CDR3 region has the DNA TGCGCCAGCAGCTTGTTGGCTAGCGGGAGTCACGACGAGCAGTACTTC.

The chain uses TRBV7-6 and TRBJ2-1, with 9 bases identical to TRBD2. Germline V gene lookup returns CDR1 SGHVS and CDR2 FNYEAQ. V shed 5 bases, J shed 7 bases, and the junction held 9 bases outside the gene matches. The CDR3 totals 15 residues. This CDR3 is CASSRDLAGKNEQFF. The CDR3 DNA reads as TGTGCCAGCAGCCGCGACCTAGCGGGAAAGAATGAGCAGTTCTTC.

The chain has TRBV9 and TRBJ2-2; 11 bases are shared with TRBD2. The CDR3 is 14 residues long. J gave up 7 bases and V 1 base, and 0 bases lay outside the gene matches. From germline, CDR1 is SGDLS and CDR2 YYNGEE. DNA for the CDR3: TGTGCCAGCAGCGTAACTAGCGGGAGCGGGGAGCTGTTTTTT. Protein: CASSVTSGSGELFF.